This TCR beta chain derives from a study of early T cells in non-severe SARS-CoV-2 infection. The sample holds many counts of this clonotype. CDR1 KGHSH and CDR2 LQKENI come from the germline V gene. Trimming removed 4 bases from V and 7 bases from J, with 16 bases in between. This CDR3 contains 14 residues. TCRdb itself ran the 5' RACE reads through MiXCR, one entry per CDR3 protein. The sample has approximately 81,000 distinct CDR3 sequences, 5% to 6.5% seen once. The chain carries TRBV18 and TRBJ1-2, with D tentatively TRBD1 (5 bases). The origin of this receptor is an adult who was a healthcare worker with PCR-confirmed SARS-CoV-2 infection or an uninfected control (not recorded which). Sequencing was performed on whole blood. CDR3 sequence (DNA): TGTGCCAGCTCACATCGACAAGGGGCTGGTGGCTACACCTTC. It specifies CASSHRQGAGGYTF.